The present entry profiles one T cell receptor beta chain with its context. What it binds is not known. RNA extraction gave at least 6 micrograms of total RNA per sample. Alongside a J-beta primer mix, a sample-barcoded 5' primer served in a second PCR lasting roughly 6 to 11 cycles. TCRdb fed the 5' RACE reads into MiXCR, producing one record per CDR3 protein. The table lists some 1.8 million distinct CDR3 sequences, roughly two fifths of them singletons. This sample was included in a study of blood T cells in healthy people across ages. The study, taken as a whole, reports: CMV status of donors was not determined, possibly confounding expanded clonotype changes.

The CDR3 covers 13 residues. CDR1 and CDR2 from the germline V gene are SQVTM and ANQGSEA. The sequence was collected from a human donor in good health. Material: blood. The chain couples TRBV29-1 to TRBJ2-5, with 7 bases that match TRBD1. The assigned J gene may be wrong: the sequence end matches TRBJ2-7 better. Written as DNA, the CDR3 is TGCAGCGTTGAGGCACAGGGGAAGGGCGAGCAGTACTTC. It yields the protein CSVEAQGKGEQYF.